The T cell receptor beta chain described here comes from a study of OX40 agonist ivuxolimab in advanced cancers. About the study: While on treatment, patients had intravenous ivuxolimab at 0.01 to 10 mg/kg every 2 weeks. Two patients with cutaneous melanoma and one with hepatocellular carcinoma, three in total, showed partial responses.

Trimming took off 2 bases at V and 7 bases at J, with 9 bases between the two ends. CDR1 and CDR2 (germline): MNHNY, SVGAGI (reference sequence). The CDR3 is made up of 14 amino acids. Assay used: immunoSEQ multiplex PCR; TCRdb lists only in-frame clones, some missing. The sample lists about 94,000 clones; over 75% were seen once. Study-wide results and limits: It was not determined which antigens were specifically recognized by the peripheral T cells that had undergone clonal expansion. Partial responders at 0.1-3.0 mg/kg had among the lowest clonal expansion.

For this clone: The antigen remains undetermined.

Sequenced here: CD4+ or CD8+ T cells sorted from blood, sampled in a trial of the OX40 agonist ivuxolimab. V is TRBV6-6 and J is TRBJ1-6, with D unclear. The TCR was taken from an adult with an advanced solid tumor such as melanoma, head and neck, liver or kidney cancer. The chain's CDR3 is CASSYGIGNSPLHF. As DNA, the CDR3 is TGTGCCAGCAGTTACGGGATCGGGAATTCACCCCTCCACTTT.